These T cell receptor beta chains were read from a single sample in a study of T-cell reconstitution after alpha-beta-depleted transplantation in children. From the PCR reads, TCRdb called clonotypes with MiXCR, one entry per CDR3 protein. The repertoire holds about 980,000 distinct CDR3 sequences, roughly 29% seen once, with roughly 27% in the top ten. This material consisted of PBMCs, mostly from graft donor cells, taken 360 days after TCRalphabeta/CD19-depleted stem cell transplant. These receptors were taken from a boy in the first two years of life who had a stem cell transplant for SCID, so the T cells may come from the graft donor. The conserved cysteine and the conserved F or W are not part of the CDR3 here.

>17|TRBV11-2
ASSLESNGALGPSYEQY
>12|TRBV7-3
ASSSRPDTDTQY
>13|TRBV29-1
SVESLGSGANVLT
>14|TRBV5-1
ASSLSASGDPYEQY
>12|TRBV20-1
SARAQGGKNIQY
>10|TRBV29-1
SVGQGVDTQY
>13|TRBV5-1
ASSLERGGPLTQY
>11|TRBV6-6
ASSRQGLAEQF
>11|TRBV5-1
ASSLAYDDGYT
>15|TRBV4-2
ASSQEADPSHAYGYT
>16|TRBV12-3/TRBV12-4
ASRAGLAGGPPYNEQF
>12|TRBV20-1
SAEGERGEDTIY
>13|TRBV4-3
ASSPGQGKADTQY
>11|TRBV5-1
ASRFGGANVLT
>10|TRBV12-3/TRBV12-4
ASSPDAYEQY
>11|TRBV7-2
ASSLDPYNEQF
>12|TRBV29-1
SVEAGFSTDTQY
>14|TRBV6-1
ASSGQGMGIYNEQF
>13|TRBV7-3
ASSPEPSSYNEQF
>13|TRBV29-1
SAKRDPSGRYEQY
>11|TRBV5-6
ATSPWRHNEQF
>11|TRBV7-2
ASSLRGNRAEY
>13|TRBV28
ASSPYRDSKNIQY